Each of the 4 T cell receptor beta chains below was sequenced from the same sample in a study of OX40 agonist ivuxolimab in advanced cancers. Assay used: immunoSEQ multiplex PCR; TCRdb lists only in-frame clones, some missing. The sample carries roughly 80,000 clones, around 86% recorded once. The source was CD4+ or CD8+ T cells sorted from blood, collected in a trial of the OX40 agonist ivuxolimab. The source of these receptors is an adult with an advanced solid tumor such as melanoma, head and neck, liver or kidney cancer.

The chain couples TRBV28 to TRBJ2-7, with TRBD1 matching over 7 bases. CDR1 is MDHEN and CDR2 is SYDVKM in the germline V gene. The CDR3 contains 16 residues. V lost 5 bases to trimming and J lost 0 bases; unmatched junction nucleotides: 10. CDR3 region: CASSAPGDSNSYEQYF. The CDR3 coding sequence is TGTGCCAGCAGTGCTCCTGGGGACAGCAACTCCTACGAGCAGTACTTC.

The CDR3 DNA reads as TGTGCCAGCAGCGTAGGTGGGGCGGGCTACGAGCAGTACTTC. Its translation is CASSVGGAGYEQYF. The V call is TRBV9, the J call TRBJ2-7; either TRBD1 or TRBD2 may fit D (5 bases each). The CDR3 is made up of 14 amino acids. CDR1 SGDLS and CDR2 YYNGEE come from the germline V gene. Trimming stripped 0 bases from V and 3 bases from J, with 10 bases between.

This chain links TRBV10-3 with TRBJ2-7; D gene unclear. V was pared by 3 bases and J by 5 bases, with 11 bases between. The CDR3 loop spans 13 amino acids. The germline V gene has CDR1 ENHRY and CDR2 SYGVKD. CDR3 bases: TGTGCCATCAGTGAATCGGTCCCCCACGAGCAGTACTTC. It is translated as CAISESVPHEQYF.

This clone was recorded once. CDR3 sequence: CASSPEASGTDTQYF. In DNA form, the CDR3 reads TGTGCCAGCAGCCCAGAGGCTAGCGGAACAGATACGCAGTATTTT. V usage is TRBV5-4 and J usage is TRBJ2-3; 7 nucleotides agree with TRBD2. There are 15 residues in the CDR3. CDR1 is SGHNT, CDR2 YYREEE, per germline (reference sequence). With 4 bases clipped from V and 3 bases from J, the junction kept 8 bases outside the gene matches.